This T cell receptor (beta chain) was documented in a study of T cell changes during pregnancy in multiple sclerosis. The length of the CDR3 is 14 residues. Germline CDR1 is LNHNV and CDR2 is YYDKDF (reference sequence). V lost 2 bases and J 5 bases, leaving 9 bases between the germline ends. Generated by immunoSEQ multiplex PCR, the TCRdb table keeps only in-frame clones and is missing some. Altogether around 72,000 clones are present, 91% being singletons, with the ten largest covering 0.7%. The J gene is TRBJ2-2, the V gene TRBV15; D may be TRBD1 (5 bases). The sequencing used peripheral blood, collected in the third trimester of pregnancy. This receptor was taken from a female donor in good health, enrolled as a control in a pregnancy study. CDR3 residues: CATSRQGGTGELFF. The CDR3 coding sequence is TGTGCCACCAGCAGACAGGGTGGGACCGGGGAGCTGTTTTTT. The full variable domain, in which reference TRBV15 and TRBJ2-2 provide the parts outside the CDR3, is DAMVIQNPRYQVTQFGKPVTLSCSQTLNHNVMYWYQQKSSQAPKLLFHYYDKDFNNEADTPDNFQSRRPNTSFCFLDIRSPGLGDTAMYLCATSRQGGTGELFFGEGSRLTVL.